What follows are 21 T cell receptor beta chains derived from one specimen sequenced in a study of tumor-infiltrating lymphocytes in primary liver carcinoma. Co-extracting RNA and DNA was done with roughly 18-32 mg of unsorted bulk tissue as input. Production of TCR beta cDNA used around 500 ng total RNA together with a constant-region primer. Three rounds of nested multiplex PCR with slightly modified ARM-PCR produced TCR beta libraries. Two initial PCR rounds of around 9 cycles each paired TRBV1-TRBV30 forward primers with a C-beta reverse primer. TCRdb used MiXCR to reprocess the multiplex PCR reads, holding one entry per CDR3 protein. In the table there are more than 75,000 distinct CDR3 sequences, 72% of which are singletons. The sample taken for sequencing was liver tumor tissue from sampling region 1. Documented subset: tumor region T1, superior pole. Every receptor here comes from a man in his forties with primary liver carcinoma and hepatitis B virus infection.

In its sample, this clonotype was seen many times. Because it lacks the conserved phenylalanine or tryptophan at the end, this CDR3 is likely a read error. The chain recombines TRBV7-8 with TRBJ2-5; the match to TRBD2 covers 9 bases. The CDR3 totals 19 residues. With 1 base clipped from V and 2 bases from J, the junction kept 14 bases outside the gene matches. CDR1 is SGHVS and CDR2 is FQNEAQ in the germline V gene. This CDR3 reads CASSLGRLRAGGIQETQYL. CDR3 bases: TGTGCCAGCAGCTTAGGGAGGTTGAGGGCGGGAGGGATTCAAGAGACCCAGTACCTC.

About this clonotype itself: One end of the junction is discordant with germline, which a read error may explain. The V and J genes are TRBV29-1 and TRBJ2-5; tentatively, D is TRBD1 (8 bases). CDR1 is SQVTM and CDR2 is ANQGSEA in the germline V gene. The CDR3 totals 13 residues. The CDR3 nucleotides read TGCAACGTTGGAGGACAGGGAGGGGAGACCCAGAACTTC. Residues: CNVGGQGGETQNF.

As for this clonotype: One junction end disagrees with the germline gene, perhaps due to a read error. The chain recombines TRBV4-2 with TRBJ2-1, with 7 bases matching TRBD2. The CDR3 totals 15 residues. Germline loops: CDR1 LGHNA, CDR2 YNFKEQ. CDR3 in amino acids: CASSPRTGGDKEQFF. Written as DNA, the CDR3 is TGTGCCAGCAGCCCTCGGACGGGAGGAGACAAAGAGCAGTTCTTC.

Regarding this clonotype: The conserved final phenylalanine or tryptophan is absent from the CDR3, which likely points to a read error. This chain uses TRBV11-2 with TRBJ2-7, with D maybe TRBD2 (6 bases). CDR3 size: 14 residues. Per the germline V gene, CDR1 is SGHAT and CDR2 is FQNNGV. V gave up 1 base and J gave up 7 bases, with 14 bases separating them. CDR3 in amino acids: CASSLGGLAVEQYI. The CDR3 DNA is TGTGCCAGCAGCTTAGGGGGACTTGCGGTTGAGCAGTACATC.

Regarding this clonotype: Relative to the germline gene, one junction end is altered; a read error may explain this. The V and J genes are TRBV4-2 and TRBJ2-6; the D gene is possibly TRBD1 (5 bases). Germline CDR1 and CDR2: LGHNA and YNFKEQ. The CDR3 loop spans 16 amino acids. The CDR3 protein is CASSPDSGAGADVLTF. The CDR3 DNA follows: TGCGCCAGCAGCCCTGACTCTGGGGCTGGGGCCGACGTCCTGACTTTC.

Only a few counts were recorded for this clonotype. This chain uses TRBV7-9 with TRBJ2-3; D is possibly TRBD1 or TRBD2 (5 bases each). There are 15 residues in the CDR3. Per germline, CDR1 SEHNR and CDR2 FQNEAQ (reference sequence). The germline V and J ends were trimmed by 5 bases and 2 bases, with 14 bases remaining between them. In DNA form, the CDR3 reads TGTGCCAGCAGCCGAGGGGCAGGTTTCACAGATACGCAGTATTTT. It is translated as CASSRGAGFTDTQYF.

This clonotype was observed a few times. One base away lies a much larger clone, so this may be a sequencing read error. The rearrangement joins TRBV10-3 to TRBJ2-2; D perhaps matches TRBD1 (5 bases). The CDR3 loop spans 15 amino acids. Per the germline V gene, CDR1 is ENHRY and CDR2 is SYGVKD. The CDR3: CPISEGEGLTGELFF. In nucleotides, the CDR3 is TGTCCCATCAGTGAAGGGGAAGGCCTCACCGGGGAGCTGTTTTTT.

This clonotype was recorded once. An end of the junction differs from the germline gene, which may be a read error. This chain links TRBV4-1 with TRBJ2-7; D gene uncertain. The CDR3 has 13 amino acids. The V gene's germline CDR1 is MGHRA and CDR2 YSYEKL. CDR3 nucleotides: TGCACCAGCAGCCAAGATGTAGCTGAGGAGCAGTACTTC. Translating gives CTSSQDVAEEQYF.

This sequence joins TRBV29-1 and TRBJ1-2; D gene uncertain. V shed 8 bases and J shed 6 bases, with 16 bases lying between them. The V gene's germline CDR1 is SQVTM and CDR2 ANQGSEA. The CDR3 covers 12 residues. CDR3 sequence (DNA): TGCAGCACCGCGGATCCGGAGCATGGCTACACCTTC. This translates into CSTADPEHGYTF.

As concerns this clonotype: The conserved phenylalanine or tryptophan normally closing the CDR3 is absent here, so this likely arose from a read error. V is TRBV11-2 and J is TRBJ2-2; perhaps D is TRBD1 or TRBD2 (5 bases each). The ends were cut back, 2 bases at V and 6 bases at J, with 10 bases in the middle. The germline gives CDR1 SGHAT, CDR2 FQNNGV. This CDR3 has 14 amino acids. The CDR3 sequence: CASSLNWDAGELFH. In DNA form, the CDR3 reads TGTGCCAGCAGCTTAAATTGGGACGCCGGGGAGCTGTTTCAT.

This clonotype turned up a few times. V gene TRBV19 combines with J gene TRBJ2-6; TRBD1 is a possible D gene (6 bases). This CDR3 contains 16 residues. V lost 6 bases, J lost 0 bases, and 12 bases lay in between. The germline V gene has CDR1 LNHDA and CDR2 SQIVND (reference sequence). The CDR3 DNA follows: TGTGCCAGTAGGCAGACAGGCGACTCTGGGGCCAACGTCCTGACTTTC. It encodes CASRQTGDSGANVLTF.

The genes are TRBV4-2 and TRBJ1-4, with D unclear. Trimming pared 2 bases from V and 5 bases from J, leaving 12 bases between. CDR1 LGHNA and CDR2 YNFKEQ come from the germline V gene. This CDR3 has 15 residues. The chain's CDR3 is CASSQLRPRNEKLFF. The CDR3 DNA reads TGTGCCAGCAGCCAACTGAGACCGCGGAATGAAAAACTGTTTTTT.

This clonotype has ten or more counts. The chain is built from TRBV20-1 and TRBJ2-3, with a weak D call TRBD2 (6 bases). V was clipped by 5 bases and J by 1 base, with 16 bases between them. The CDR3 sequence is 15 residues long. Germline values: CDR1 DFQATT, CDR2 SNEGSKA (reference sequence). CDR3 protein: CSAGVREKGTDTQYF. The DNA for the CDR3 is TGCAGTGCTGGCGTTCGGGAGAAGGGCACAGATACGCAGTATTTT.

CDR3 sequence reads: CTNSSHRGSNQPQHF. The CDR3 nucleotides are TGTACCAACAGCTCACACAGGGGTAGCAATCAGCCCCAGCATTTT. The V and J genes are TRBV10-3 and TRBJ1-5, with TRBD1 matching 7 bases. The CDR3 sequence is 15 residues long. Germline V CDR1 and CDR2: ENHRY, SYGVKD.

Remarks on this clonotype: An end of the junction does not agree with germline; a read error may underlie this. The V call is TRBV6-6, the J call TRBJ1-1; 9 positions match TRBD1. The V gene's germline CDR1 is MNHNY and CDR2 SVGAGI (reference sequence). The CDR3 contains 14 residues. The DNA of the CDR3 is TGTGCCAGCAGTCCGGGACAGGGTAGCACTGAAGCTATCTTT. Encoded protein: CASSPGQGSTEAIF.

This chain links TRBV5-1 with TRBJ1-6, with D unresolved. The CDR3 length is 13 residues. Germline CDR1 is SGHRS and CDR2 is YFSETQ. Trimming shortened V by 6 bases and J by 10 bases, and 14 bases separated the two germline ends. The CDR3 loop reads CASMEREGSPLHF. The CDR3 DNA reads as TGCGCCAGCATGGAAAGGGAAGGATCACCCCTCCACTTT.

About this clonotype itself: This sequence may be a read error, since a much larger clone differs from it by one base. The V call is TRBV28, the J call TRBJ2-7; weak D call: TRBD2 (5 bases). This CDR3 spans 16 amino acids. From germline, CDR1 is MDHEN and CDR2 SYDVKM. The CDR3 reads CVSRPGSLSLGYEQYF. Written as DNA, the CDR3 is TGTGTCAGCAGGCCTGGGAGTCTCTCTCTTGGCTACGAGCAGTACTTC.

Comments on this clonotype: At one boundary the junction diverges from the germline segment, which might be a read error. This chain links TRBV28 with TRBJ2-5, with no clear D. The CDR3 runs to 15 residues. CDR1 MDHEN and CDR2 SYDVKM come from the germline V gene. The CDR3 DNA follows: TGTGCCAGCAGTTTGGCCGTCGGCTCCCAAGGGACCCAGTACTTC. This encodes CASSLAVGSQGTQYF.

The chain employs TRBV11-2 and TRBJ2-7; a possible D gene is TRBD2 (5 bases). This CDR3 contains 15 residues. V lost 5 bases and J 2 bases, leaving 16 bases between the germline ends. Germline V gene lookup returns CDR1 SGHAT and CDR2 FQNNGV. CDR3 bases: TGTGCCAGCAGCCTCAGTTGGACTCTACCCTACGAGCAGTACTTC. Its translation: CASSLSWTLPYEQYF.

This clonotype was observed many times. The chain uses TRBV10-3 and TRBJ1-2; D perhaps matches TRBD1 (6 bases). CDR3 length: 14 amino acids. The germline V gene encodes CDR1 ENHRY and CDR2 SYGVKD. Trimming took off 3 bases at V and 4 bases at J, with 12 bases between the two ends. As DNA, the CDR3 is TGTGCCATCAGTGATAGTGGGGGCCTCTATGGCTACACCTTC. Translation gives CAISDSGGLYGYTF.

CDR3 DNA sequence: TGTGTCGACGGGACCGGCACAGATACGCAGTATTTT. Translating gives CVDGTGTDTQYF. The chain uses TRBV11-2 and TRBJ2-3; D may match TRBD1 or TRBD2 (5 bases each). This CDR3 region has 12 residues. In germline, CDR1 is SGHAT, CDR2 FQNNGV.